This is a list of T cell receptor beta chains from one sample in a study of T cell responses to AZD1222 COVID-19 vaccine. The assay was immunoSEQ multiplex PCR, and TCRdb's table has in-frame clones only and misses some. The profile shows roughly 100,000 clones, about 88% of them singletons. The specimen comprised peripheral blood, sampled on day 0 of AZD1222 vaccination. The receptors derive from an adult in good health. Both conserved end residues are part of each CDR3. Fields, in order: clone size, J gene, V gene, D gene, CDR3 protein, CDR3 DNA. The D gene is left open where the match is weak. Some rows mark clone size as missing; the rest say once, few, many or name a class of expanded clone.

abundance: .
j_gene: TRBJ2-3
v_gene: TRBV6-2/TRBV6-3
d_gene: TRBD2
CDR3aa: CASSFTGTTHTDTQYF
CDR3nt: TGTGCCAGCAGTTTCACCGGGACTACCCACACAGATACGCAGTATTTT

abundance: .
j_gene: TRBJ2-1
v_gene: TRBV6-4
d_gene: .
CDR3aa: CASSDSDNYNEQFF
CDR3nt: TGTGCCAGCAGTGACTCGGACAACTACAATGAGCAGTTCTTC

abundance: once
j_gene: TRBJ1-5
v_gene: TRBV6-2/TRBV6-3
d_gene: .
CDR3aa: CASSYRGGASNQPQHF
CDR3nt: TGTGCCAGCAGTTATCGGGGGGGTGCGAGCAATCAGCCCCAGCATTTT

abundance: .
j_gene: TRBJ2-2
v_gene: TRBV21-1
d_gene: .
CDR3aa: CASVGTDNTGELFF
CDR3nt: TGTGCCAGCGTCGGGACAGACAACACCGGGGAGCTGTTTTTT

abundance: .
j_gene: TRBJ1-3
v_gene: TRBV7-9
d_gene: .
CDR3aa: CASSFPQRLGNTIYF
CDR3nt: TGTGCCAGCAGCTTCCCCCAGCGGCTCGGAAACACCATATATTTT

abundance: .
j_gene: TRBJ1-2
v_gene: TRBV15
d_gene: TRBD1
CDR3aa: CATSRSYQGGLLNYGYTF
CDR3nt: TGTGCCACCAGCAGATCCTACCAGGGGGGGCTGCTCAACTATGGCTACACCTTC

abundance: .
j_gene: TRBJ1-5
v_gene: TRBV6-5
d_gene: .
CDR3aa: CASSYSISTVAQPQHF
CDR3nt: TGTGCCAGCAGTTACTCGATTTCGACAGTTGCTCAGCCCCAGCATTTT

abundance: .
j_gene: TRBJ1-1
v_gene: TRBV29-1
d_gene: .
CDR3aa: CSVAGTQNTEAFF
CDR3nt: TGCAGCGTGGCTGGGACACAGAACACTGAAGCTTTCTTT

abundance: .
j_gene: TRBJ2-1
v_gene: TRBV15
d_gene: .
CDR3aa: CATSSGDTNNEQFF
CDR3nt: TGTGCCACCAGCAGCGGTGACACGAACAATGAGCAGTTCTTC

abundance: .
j_gene: TRBJ2-5
v_gene: TRBV5-4
d_gene: .
CDR3aa: CASSLAGRTETQYF
CDR3nt: TGTGCCAGCAGCTTGGCCGGTAGGACAGAGACCCAGTACTTC

abundance: .
j_gene: TRBJ2-2
v_gene: TRBV29-1
d_gene: TRBD1
CDR3aa: CSARDSENTGELFF
CDR3nt: TGCAGCGCACGGGACAGCGAGAACACCGGGGAGCTGTTTTTT

abundance: .
j_gene: TRBJ1-5
v_gene: TRBV12-3/TRBV12-4
d_gene: .
CDR3aa: CASSFDWPATQHF
CDR3nt: TGTGCCAGCAGTTTTGACTGGCCCGCCACCCAGCATTTT

abundance: .
j_gene: TRBJ2-3
v_gene: TRBV7-2
d_gene: .
CDR3aa: CASSFQGNTDTQYF
CDR3nt: TGTGCCAGCAGCTTTCAGGGCAACACAGATACGCAGTATTTT

abundance: .
j_gene: TRBJ2-1
v_gene: TRBV19
d_gene: TRBD2
CDR3aa: CASSTGLAVYNEQFF
CDR3nt: TGTGCCAGTAGTACAGGACTAGCGGTCTACAATGAGCAGTTCTTC

abundance: .
j_gene: TRBJ1-3
v_gene: TRBV19
d_gene: TRBD1
CDR3aa: CASSLRGQGVGNTIYF
CDR3nt: TGTGCCAGTAGCCTCCGTGGGCAGGGGGTCGGAAACACCATATATTTT

abundance: .
j_gene: TRBJ2-1
v_gene: TRBV18
d_gene: TRBD1
CDR3aa: CASSPLWTGHNEQFF
CDR3nt: TGTGCCAGCTCACCACTTTGGACAGGGCACAATGAGCAGTTCTTC

abundance: few
j_gene: TRBJ2-5
v_gene: TRBV29-1
d_gene: TRBD2
CDR3aa: CSVGDGRVRQETQYF
CDR3nt: TGCAGCGTGGGTGACGGGAGGGTACGGCAAGAGACCCAGTACTTC

abundance: .
j_gene: TRBJ2-7
v_gene: TRBV2
d_gene: TRBD1
CDR3aa: CASSERTGAYEQYF
CDR3nt: TGTGCCAGCAGTGAAAGGACAGGGGCCTACGAGCAGTACTTC